These 26 T cell receptor beta chains originate from one sample sequenced in a study of T cell responses to AZD1222 COVID-19 vaccine. Here immunoSEQ multiplex PCR was the method, and the copy in TCRdb shows in-frame clones only, minus some. The table lists about 160,000 clones, 92% of them singletons, with 3.3% in the top ten. Sequences were derived from peripheral blood, sampled 28 days after the second AZD1222 dose. The receptors originated from an adult who received the AZD1222 COVID-19 vaccine.

The CDR3 DNA reads TGTGCCAGCAGCTTAGCTGGTTGGGGTGGCTACACCTTC. Translated, it gives CASSLAGWGGYTF. This sequence joins TRBV7-9 and TRBJ1-2; D remains ambiguous. This CDR3 is 13 amino acids long. The ends were cut back, 0 bases at V and 7 bases at J, with 9 bases in the middle. Germline V gives CDR1 SEHNR, CDR2 FQNEAQ (reference sequence).

V is TRBV5-1 and J is TRBJ2-7; 8 bases line up with TRBD2. Germline CDR1 is SGHRS and CDR2 is YFSETQ. This CDR3 has 19 residues. After removal of 0 bases from V and 6 bases from J, the junction contained 20 bases not matched to a gene. CDR3 protein: CASSLAGGAGEGLAFEQYF. DNA for the CDR3: TGCGCCAGCAGCTTGGCCGGGGGGGCAGGAGAAGGGCTGGCGTTCGAGCAGTACTTC.

The chain couples TRBV30 to TRBJ1-1, with D tentatively TRBD1 (5 bases). The CDR3 has 14 residues. The germline gives CDR1 GTSNPN, CDR2 SVGIG (reference sequence). V lost 0 bases, J lost 1 base, and 9 bases lay in between. The CDR3 sequence is CAWSVGGTNTEAFF. The DNA of the CDR3 is TGTGCCTGGAGTGTGGGGGGGACGAACACTGAAGCTTTCTTT.

In this sample, this clone turned up once. This chain uses TRBV3-1 (or the pseudogene TRBV3-2) with TRBJ2-6; 8 bases agree with TRBD2. The junction had 3 bases not matched to a gene; V was cut back by 4 bases and J by 1 base. The CDR3 consists of 16 residues. The V gene's germline CDR1 is LGHDT and CDR2 YNNKEL (reference sequence). The chain's CDR3 is CASSPLAGSGANVLTF. The CDR3 nucleotides are TGTGCCAGCAGCCCGCTAGCGGGTTCTGGGGCCAACGTCCTGACTTTC.

The chain links TRBV9 to TRBJ2-3; possibly TRBD2 for D (6 bases). The CDR3 runs to 17 residues. Germline V CDR1 and CDR2: SGDLS, YYNGEE. V gave up 3 bases and J gave up 0 bases, with 17 bases separating them. The CDR3 sequence: CASSARRVAVSTDTQYF. Written as DNA, the CDR3 is TGTGCCAGCAGCGCCAGACGGGTAGCGGTAAGCACAGATACGCAGTATTTT.

The rearrangement uses TRBV7-2 and TRBJ2-1; 10 positions match TRBD2. Trimming at V came to 3 bases and at J to 9 bases, leaving 11 bases not matched to a gene. The CDR3 sequence is 16 residues long. The germline gives CDR1 SGHTA, CDR2 FQGNSA. The CDR3 loop reads CASSFLSGRAWGEQFF. CDR3 bases: TGTGCCAGCAGCTTCCTGAGCGGGAGGGCCTGGGGTGAGCAGTTCTTC.

This chain uses TRBV6-5 with TRBJ2-7, with TRBD1 matching over 12 bases. This CDR3 contains 14 residues. Trimming took 5 bases from V and 3 from J; bases not matched to a gene: 2. Germline V CDR1 and CDR2: MNHEY, SVGAGI. This CDR3 is CASSRDRGHYEQYF. Written as DNA, the CDR3 is TGTGCCAGCAGTAGGGACAGGGGGCACTACGAGCAGTACTTC.

The chain joins TRBV19 to TRBJ1-5; 8 nucleotides line up with TRBD1. V lost 5 bases, J lost 5 bases, and 5 bases stayed unmatched. The CDR3 sequence is 14 residues long. Germline V gene data show CDR1 as LNHDA and CDR2 as SQIVND (reference sequence). CDR3 in amino acids: CASSSGQVDQPQHF. The CDR3 DNA follows: TGTGCCAGTAGTTCGGGACAGGTGGATCAGCCCCAGCATTTT. Full variable domain (missing parts from reference TRBV19 and TRBJ1-5): DGGITQSPKYLFRKEGQNVTLSCEQNLNHDAMYWYRQDPGQGLRLIYYSQIVNDFQKGDIAEGYSVSREKKESFPLTVTSAQKNPTAFYLCASSSGQVDQPQHFGDGTRLSIL.

Here the CDR3 reads CASCMVSGTDTQYF. Written as DNA, the CDR3 is TGTGCCAGCTGTATGGTGTCCGGGACAGATACGCAGTATTTT. The chain employs TRBV5-5 and TRBJ2-3, with D uncertain. The CDR3 contains 14 residues. The V end was cut by 7 bases, the J end by 3 bases, with 15 bases between. The germline gives CDR1 SGHKS, CDR2 YYEKEE (reference sequence).

This chain links TRBV3-1 (or the pseudogene TRBV3-2) with TRBJ2-2; D is undetermined. The V gene lost 1 base and the J gene lost 5 bases, with 5 bases spanning the gap. CDR3 length: 13 amino acids. Germline V gene data show CDR1 as LGHDT and CDR2 as YNNKEL (reference sequence). The CDR3 reads CASSQAFTGELFF. In nucleotides, the CDR3 is TGTGCCAGCAGCCAAGCCTTTACCGGGGAGCTGTTTTTT.

This CDR3 reads CASSVEREGYEQYF. The CDR3 DNA sequence: TGTGCCAGCAGTGTTGAGCGGGAGGGGTACGAGCAGTACTTC. This chain links TRBV2 with TRBJ2-7; 10 positions agree with TRBD2. After removal of 4 bases from V and 4 bases from J, the junction contained 4 bases not matched to a gene. The CDR3 length is 14 residues. The germline V gene has CDR1 SNHLY and CDR2 FYNNEI.

This clone showed up just once. The rearrangement uses TRBV9 and TRBJ2-3; D unclear. The V end lost 4 bases, the J end lost 4 bases, and 10 bases lay between the germline ends. Germline V gene lookup returns CDR1 SGDLS and CDR2 YYNGEE. CDR3 length: 13 amino acids. DNA of the CDR3: TGTGCCAGCAGCTCGGTCCCCCCAGATACGCAGTATTTT. Translation: CASSSVPPDTQYF.

V usage is TRBV3-1 (or the pseudogene TRBV3-2) and J usage is TRBJ2-3; no definite D call. Trimming removed 3 bases from V and 2 bases from J, with 3 bases in between. Germline lookup yields CDR1 LGHDT and CDR2 YNNKEL (reference sequence). The CDR3 extends over 12 amino acids. The CDR3 protein is CASSHDTDTQYF. CDR3 sequence (DNA): TGTGCCAGCAGCCACGACACAGATACGCAGTATTTT.

The chain employs TRBV7-2 and TRBJ2-2; 9 bases are shared with TRBD1. Germline loops: CDR1 SGHTA, CDR2 FQGNSA. The CDR3 totals 14 residues. The J segment lost 7 bases and the V segment lost 5 bases, leaving 5 bases of the junction unmatched. Here the CDR3 reads CASSPTGGVGELFF. As DNA, the CDR3 is TGTGCCAGCAGCCCTACAGGGGGCGTCGGGGAGCTGTTTTTT.

This chain joins TRBV19 and TRBJ2-7; 9 bases agree with TRBD1. V was pared by 8 bases and J by 3 bases, with 5 bases of the junction left unmatched. Germline CDR1 LNHDA, CDR2 SQIVND (reference sequence). The length of the CDR3 is 13 residues. CDR3 protein: CASGTDRGYEQYF. Here the CDR3 DNA reads TGTGCCAGTGGAACGGACAGGGGCTACGAGCAGTACTTC.

J is TRBJ1-6 and V is TRBV12-5; D ambiguous. V lost 4 bases, J lost 8 bases, and 15 bases lay in between. CDR1 and CDR2 (germline): LGHNT, FRNRAP. The CDR3 has 15 amino acids. CDR3 in amino acids: CASGSPGWPDSPLHF. CDR3 bases: TGTGCTAGTGGTTCCCCAGGATGGCCGGATTCACCCCTCCACTTT.

The chain recombines TRBV21-1 with TRBJ2-7; no check of the table's D call, TRBD2, against the DNA was made. TRBV21-1 is flagged as a pseudogene. CDR3 length equals 15 residues. The CDR3 bases are TGTGCCAGCAGCAAGGGGGGACTAGACTACTACGAGCAGTACTTC. Amino acid sequence: CASSKGGLDYYEQYF.

This chain joins TRBV27 and TRBJ1-5; TRBD1 might be the D (5 bases). Trimming left V 8 bases short and J 3 bases short, with 14 bases between. The CDR3 is 14 amino acids. Per the germline V gene, CDR1 is MNHEY and CDR2 is SMNVEV (reference sequence). The CDR3 sequence is CASGGGRFNQPQHF. In nucleotides, the CDR3 is TGTGCCAGCGGGGGAGGGAGGTTCAATCAGCCCCAGCATTTT.

The gene calls are TRBV7-9 and TRBJ2-5; 9 bases line up with TRBD1. Germline V gives CDR1 SEHNR, CDR2 FQNEAQ (reference sequence). V dropped 5 bases and J dropped 1; count of bases not matched to a gene: 8. The CDR3 length is 16 residues. CDR3: CASSLDRGGFQETQYF. The CDR3 nucleotides read TGTGCCAGCAGCCTAGACAGGGGGGGATTCCAAGAGACCCAGTACTTC.

The chain has TRBV28 and TRBJ1-2; unclear D gene. The ends were cut back, 8 bases at V and 4 bases at J, with 14 bases in the middle. This CDR3 contains 13 residues. The V gene's germline CDR1 is MDHEN and CDR2 SYDVKM. CDR3 sequence reads: CASRLRQTYGYTF. CDR3 DNA: TGTGCCAGCCGGCTCCGGCAGACCTATGGCTACACCTTC.

This chain joins TRBV9 and TRBJ2-7; 7 bases line up with TRBD2. The CDR3 is made up of 16 amino acids. After removal of 4 bases from V and 2 bases from J, the junction contained 12 bases not matched to a gene. From germline, CDR1 is SGDLS and CDR2 YYNGEE. The DNA of the CDR3 is TGTGCCAGCAGCCGGACTAGTTTAGCGGGCCCCTACGAGCAGTACTTC. Translation gives CASSRTSLAGPYEQYF.

This chain uses TRBV9 with TRBJ1-4; 7 bases line up with TRBD1. The trim removed 0 bases at V and 7 bases at J, leaving 3 bases unmatched. The CDR3 covers 14 residues. Germline CDR1 reads SGDLS; CDR2 reads YYNGEE. CDR3 DNA sequence: TGTGCCAGCAGCGTAGGGACAGGTGGTGAAAAACTGTTTTTT. Translating gives CASSVGTGGEKLFF. Together with reference TRBV9 and TRBJ1-4, the CDR3 gives the full variable domain: DSGVTQTPKHLITATGQRVTLRCSPRSGDLSVYWYQQSLDQGLQFLIQYYNGEERAKGNILERFSAQQFPDLHSELNLSSLELGDSALYFCASSVGTGGEKLFFGSGTQLSVL.

This chain joins TRBV5-4 and TRBJ2-1, with TRBD2 matching 12 bases. The CDR3 covers 16 residues. V shed 4 bases and J 2 bases; nucleotides not matched to a gene: 4. From germline, CDR1 is SGHNT and CDR2 YYREEE (reference sequence). CDR3 amino acids: CASSPWTSGTYNEQFF. CDR3 DNA: TGTGCCAGCAGCCCGTGGACTAGCGGGACCTACAATGAGCAGTTCTTC.

A few counts support this clone. V and J are TRBV5-1 and TRBJ2-1; weak D call: TRBD2 (5 bases). CDR3 size: 13 residues. The germline V gene encodes CDR1 SGHRS and CDR2 YFSETQ. The V end lost 4 bases, the J end lost 4 bases, and 9 bases lay between the germline ends. Here the CDR3 reads CASSRGTYNEQFF. The DNA of the CDR3 is TGCGCCAGCAGCCGGGGAACTTACAATGAGCAGTTCTTC.

This chain connects TRBV11-2 to TRBJ2-3; 11 bases are a match to TRBD2. Germline CDR1 reads SGHAT; CDR2 reads FQNNGV. CDR3 length: 14 amino acids. The junction had 2 bases not matched to a gene; V was cut back by 5 bases and J by 4 bases. CDR3 region: CASSRGLAADTQYF. The CDR3 coding sequence is TGTGCCAGCAGCAGGGGACTAGCGGCAGATACGCAGTATTTT.

V gene TRBV20-1 combines with J gene TRBJ2-1, with 8 bases identical to TRBD2. The germline gives CDR1 DFQATT, CDR2 SNEGSKA (reference sequence). This CDR3 has 14 amino acids. The junction had 3 bases not matched to a gene; V was cut back by 3 bases and J by 2 bases. CDR3 loop: CSASVSGAYNEQFF. The CDR3 coding sequence is TGCAGTGCTAGTGTTAGCGGGGCCTACAATGAGCAGTTCTTC.